The 8 T cell receptor beta chains listed next were all sequenced from one sample in a study of immune evolution from preneoplasia to lung adenocarcinoma. Sequencing was performed with immunoSEQ multiplex PCR; in TCRdb, only in-frame clones are kept and a portion is missing. The repertoire has approximately 4,500 clones, around 90% of them found once; the top ten carry 3% to 3.5%. Sequenced: FFPE invasive lung adenocarcinoma tissue. The origin of the receptors is a person aged 45 to 60 with lung adenocarcinoma.

This clone was detected a few times. The CDR3 protein is CSVGTGVKLFF. CDR3 DNA: TGCAGCGTTGGGACAGGGGTTAAGCTGTTTTTT. The gene calls are TRBV29-1 and TRBJ2-2; 9 bases map to TRBD1. The CDR3 extends over 11 amino acids. Germline CDR1 and CDR2: SQVTM and ANQGSEA. The V and J ends lost 4 bases and 12 bases, in that order; junction bases with no gene match: 3.

This chain uses TRBV5-4 with TRBJ2-7; maybe TRBD2 (6 bases). CDR3 length equals 13 residues. CDR1 and CDR2 (germline): SGHNT, YYREEE (reference sequence). Trimming removed 3 bases from V and 2 bases from J, with 9 bases in between. CDR3 amino acids: CASSYPGAYEQYF. The CDR3 nucleotides read TGTGCCAGCAGCTACCCGGGGGCCTACGAGCAGTACTTC.

V is TRBV29-1 and J is TRBJ1-1; maybe TRBD1 (5 bases). The germline V gene has CDR1 SQVTM and CDR2 ANQGSEA. This CDR3 has 14 residues. The ends were cut back, 4 bases at V and 1 base at J, with 13 bases in the middle. The CDR3 is CSVGGVLSNTEAFF. In DNA form, the CDR3 reads TGCAGCGTTGGGGGGGTACTCTCGAACACTGAAGCTTTCTTT.

The genes are TRBV7-2 and TRBJ2-7; TRBD2 agrees at 11 bases. Germline values: CDR1 SGHTA, CDR2 FQGNSA. V gave up 6 bases and J gave up 1 base; unmatched junction bases: 2. The CDR3 has 14 amino acids. CDR3 coding DNA: TGTGCCAGCAGACCTAGCGGGGGGTCCTACGAGCAGTACTTC. Residues: CASRPSGGSYEQYF.

The chain carries TRBV7-9 and TRBJ2-6; 8 bases agree with TRBD1. Losses at the gene ends were 5 bases for V and 0 bases for J; bases not matched to a gene: 12. CDR3 length: 19 amino acids. CDR1 SEHNR and CDR2 FQNEAQ come from the germline V gene (reference sequence). This CDR3 reads CASSPRGQVILSGANVLTF. In DNA form, the CDR3 reads TGTGCCAGCAGCCCACGGGGACAGGTTATCCTCTCTGGGGCCAACGTCCTGACTTTC.

J is TRBJ2-5 and V is TRBV5-1, with TRBD2 as a possible D gene (7 bases). In germline, CDR1 is SGHRS, CDR2 YFSETQ. Trimming cost V 4 bases and J 4 bases, with 17 bases left between them. The CDR3 spans 15 residues. The CDR3: CASSRTERGGETQYF. CDR3 coding DNA: TGCGCCAGCAGCCGCACGGAGAGGGGGGGAGAGACCCAGTACTTC.

V gene TRBV6-5 combines with J gene TRBJ1-5, with TRBD1 matching over 10 bases. J gave up 6 bases and V 6 bases, and 8 bases lay outside the gene matches. Germline V CDR1 and CDR2: MNHEY, SVGAGI. This CDR3 region has 15 residues. CDR3 nucleotides: TGTGCCAGCAGAAGTGGGACAGGGGAGTTTCAGCCCCAGCATTTT. Protein: CASRSGTGEFQPQHF.

This clone was seen a single time. The rearrangement links TRBV5-1 to TRBJ2-3; the match to TRBD1 covers 9 bases. Germline-derived CDR1 and CDR2 are SGHRS and YFSETQ. This CDR3 is 14 amino acids long. V gave up 4 bases and J gave up 1 base; unmatched junction bases: 1. The CDR3 sequence is CASSGDRGTDTQYF. CDR3 nucleotides: TGCGCCAGCAGCGGGGACAGGGGCACAGATACGCAGTATTTT.